Each of the 28 T cell receptor beta chains below was sequenced from the same sample in a study of shared clonotypes between healthy human individuals. The method was immunoSEQ multiplex PCR; TCRdb's version includes in-frame clones alone and lacks a portion of them. Of roughly 2.1 million clones in the sample, just over 90% were seen once. Terminally differentiated effector memory CD45RA+ cells were excluded by CCR7 positive selection of CD45RO-negative cells. Specimen: naive CD8+ T cells from PBMCs. All receptors derive from a man in his late teens or twenties in good health. Some clones in this sample may be carry-over from other donors' samples.

The chain joins TRBV7-6 to TRBJ1-4; 9 bases map to TRBD1. Germline CDR1 reads SGHVS; CDR2 reads FNYEAQ. Trimming took 5 bases from V and 9 from J; bases not matched to a gene: 10. The CDR3 covers 15 residues. The CDR3 reads CASSVRSGQGQKLFF. The CDR3 nucleotides read TGTGCCAGCAGCGTCCGGTCGGGACAGGGCCAAAAACTGTTTTTT.

This rearrangement joins TRBV28 to TRBJ2-1; D remains ambiguous. Deletions cut 3 bases from V and 1 base from J, with 10 bases between. Germline V lookup: CDR1 MDHEN, CDR2 SYDVKM. CDR3 length: 15 residues. The CDR3 sequence is CASSLSRPSYNEQFF. The CDR3 DNA sequence: TGTGCCAGCAGTTTGAGCAGGCCATCCTACAATGAGCAGTTCTTC. Variable domain in full (rest from reference TRBV28 and TRBJ2-1): DVKVTQSSRYLVKRTGEKVFLECVQDMDHENMFWYRQDPGLGLRLIYFSYDVKMKEKGDIPEGYSVSREKKERFSLILESASTNQTSMYLCASSLSRPSYNEQFFGPGTRLTVL.

This clone was detected once. This chain connects TRBV29-1 to TRBJ1-1; D possibly corresponds to TRBD1 (5 bases). The CDR3 runs to 16 residues. The V end was cut by 5 bases, the J end by 4 bases, with 23 bases between. Germline loops: CDR1 SQVTM, CDR2 ANQGSEA. The CDR3 sequence: CSVTGVPDLPGTEAFF. CDR3 nucleotide sequence: TGCAGCGTTACGGGGGTTCCAGACCTCCCTGGCACTGAAGCTTTCTTT.

The J gene is TRBJ2-7, the V gene TRBV28, with 10 bases fitting TRBD2. Trimming cost V 4 bases and J 2 bases; bases outside gene matches: 5. The CDR3 is 15 amino acids. Germline CDR1 MDHEN, CDR2 SYDVKM. CDR3 amino acids: CASSSHSGRPYEQYF. The CDR3 nucleotides are TGTGCCAGCAGTTCCCATAGCGGGAGGCCCTACGAGCAGTACTTC.

This chain uses TRBV9 with TRBJ2-7; tentatively, D is TRBD2 (6 bases). This CDR3 spans 12 amino acids. The germline V gene has CDR1 SGDLS and CDR2 YYNGEE. Trimming removed 3 bases at V and 5 bases at J, with 9 bases between. The CDR3 sequence: CASSDGGDEQYF. CDR3 bases: TGTGCCAGCAGCGATGGAGGGGACGAGCAGTACTTC.

The chain joins TRBV11-2 to TRBJ1-1; TRBD1 agrees at 9 bases. CDR1 and CDR2 from the germline V gene are SGHAT and FQNNGV. This CDR3 contains 14 residues. With 4 bases clipped from V and 4 bases from J, the junction kept 4 bases outside the gene matches. The DNA for the CDR3 is TGTGCCAGCAGCTGGACAGGGGAGGGCACTGAAGCTTTCTTT. Its translation: CASSWTGEGTEAFF.

The chain joins TRBV27 to TRBJ1-1; no firm D call. The CDR3 contains 14 residues. V was trimmed by 5 bases and J by 0 bases, leaving 10 bases between them. CDR1 is MNHEY and CDR2 is SMNVEV in the germline V gene (reference sequence). The CDR3 protein is CASSPVPVNTEAFF. In DNA, the CDR3 is TGTGCCAGCAGTCCAGTCCCCGTGAACACTGAAGCTTTCTTT.

The chain combines TRBV6-5 with TRBJ2-7, with D maybe TRBD2 (5 bases). This CDR3 has 15 amino acids. Trimming cost V 6 bases and J 2 bases, with 17 bases left between them. Germline V CDR1 and CDR2: MNHEY, SVGAGI. The CDR3 DNA is TGTGCCAGCAGCACCACCAGCGGAAACCCCTACGAGCAGTACTTC. Amino acid sequence: CASSTTSGNPYEQYF.

The chain uses TRBV14 and TRBJ2-1; D is unclear. Germline CDR1 and CDR2: SGHDN and FVKESK. Trimming left V 1 base short and J 9 bases short, with 10 bases between. This CDR3 is 13 amino acids long. The CDR3 DNA follows: TGTGCCAGCAGCCAAGTCAGAGGAGCTGAGCAGTTCTTC. The encoded protein is CASSQVRGAEQFF.

The V gene is TRBV5-6, the J gene TRBJ2-2; D is unresolved. The CDR3 has 16 residues. V was cut by 2 bases and J by 3 bases, with 14 bases left in between. Germline V gene lookup returns CDR1 SGHDT and CDR2 YYEEEE. The CDR3 DNA is TGTGCCAGCAGCTTTGGTCACGTCAGTTACACCGGGGAGCTGTTTTTT. This sequence encodes CASSFGHVSYTGELFF.

The genes are TRBV7-2 and TRBJ2-3, with 11 bases lining up with TRBD2. Germline assignment: CDR1 SGHTA and CDR2 FQGNSA. V lost 5 bases to trimming and J lost 0 bases; unmatched junction nucleotides: 4. CDR3 size: 16 residues. As DNA, the CDR3 is TGTGCCAGCAGCGGAAGACTAGCGGGAAGCACAGATACGCAGTATTTT. It yields the protein CASSGRLAGSTDTQYF.

This chain uses TRBV4-2 with TRBJ2-7, with D tentatively TRBD2 (5 bases). From germline, CDR1 is LGHNA and CDR2 YNFKEQ. This CDR3 contains 14 residues. V was pared by 4 bases and J by 6 bases, with 16 bases between. As DNA, the CDR3 is TGTGCCAGCAGCCGAGGAACTAGGAATTTCGAGCAGTACTTC. This encodes CASSRGTRNFEQYF.

The chain recombines TRBV9 with TRBJ2-2; 7 bases line up with TRBD2. V dropped 1 base and J dropped 7; count of bases not matched to a gene: 7. From germline, CDR1 is SGDLS and CDR2 YYNGEE. CDR3 length: 15 amino acids. The CDR3 reads CASSVTGTNRGELFF. The CDR3, as DNA: TGTGCCAGCAGCGTAACCGGGACTAATCGCGGGGAGCTGTTTTTT. The full variable domain, with the rest looked up from reference TRBV9 and TRBJ2-2, is DSGVTQTPKHLITATGQRVTLRCSPRSGDLSVYWYQQSLDQGLQFLIQYYNGEERAKGNILERFSAQQFPDLHSELNLSSLELGDSALYFCASSVTGTNRGELFFGEGSRLTVL.

J is TRBJ1-3 and V is TRBV6-4; 7 bases are shared with TRBD1. V gave up 4 bases and J gave up 2 bases; unmatched junction bases: 8. Germline CDR1 is MRHNA and CDR2 is SNTAGT. This CDR3 comprises 16 residues. The CDR3 coding sequence is TGTGCCAGCAGTGTCCGCCAGGGGGGCGCTGGAAACACCATATATTTT. It is translated as CASSVRQGGAGNTIYF.

The rearrangement joins TRBV29-1 to TRBJ2-4; 10 bases are a match to TRBD1. Germline V gene data show CDR1 as SQVTM and CDR2 as ANQGSEA. V was pared by 7 bases and J by 0 bases, with 3 bases of the junction left unmatched. There are 14 residues in the CDR3. This CDR3 is CSAGQGGAKNIQYF. The CDR3 nucleotides are TGCAGCGCCGGACAGGGGGGAGCCAAAAACATTCAGTACTTC.

V and J are TRBV4-1 and TRBJ2-3; 8 bases are a match to TRBD2. The length of the CDR3 is 16 residues. The ends lost 0 bases at V and 9 bases at J; junction bases unmatched: 11. Germline V gene lookup returns CDR1 MGHRA and CDR2 YSYEKL. CDR3 amino acids: CASSQDRGTSFWTQYF. Written as DNA, the CDR3 is TGCGCCAGCAGCCAAGATCGGGGGACTAGTTTCTGGACGCAGTATTTT.

The CDR3 region is CASSPRGGNGYTF. The CDR3 DNA sequence: TGCGCCAGCAGCCCCCGGGGGGGAAATGGCTACACCTTC. The rearrangement joins TRBV5-1 to TRBJ1-2, with a weak D call TRBD1 (5 bases). Trimming pared 4 bases from V and 6 bases from J, leaving 13 bases between. The CDR3 is made up of 13 amino acids. Germline V gene lookup returns CDR1 SGHRS and CDR2 YFSETQ. The variable domain in full, with the rest retrieved from reference TRBV5-1 and TRBJ1-2, is KAGVTQTPRYLIKTRGQQVTLSCSPISGHRSVSWYQQTPGQGLQFLFEYFSETQRNKGNFPGRFSGRQFSNSRSEMNVSTLELGDSALYLCASSPRGGNGYTFGSGTRLTVV.

This clone was picked up a small number of times. Other nucleotide sequences from this sample produce the same CDR3. This chain uses TRBV14 with TRBJ2-1; no clear D gene. The CDR3 loop spans 13 amino acids. Germline V gene sequence: CDR1 SGHDN, CDR2 FVKESK. Trimming cost V 4 bases and J 3 bases, with 7 bases left between them. CDR3 sequence: CASSPRSYNEQFF. The CDR3 DNA reads TGTGCCAGCAGCCCGCGAAGCTACAATGAGCAGTTCTTC.

The J gene is TRBJ2-7, the V gene TRBV28; the D is unclear. Germline CDR1 reads MDHEN; CDR2 reads SYDVKM. V lost 3 bases, J lost 2 bases, and 14 bases lay in between. This CDR3 is 15 amino acids long. The DNA for the CDR3 is TGTGCCAGCAGTTTGTATGGTGGAGTTACCTACGAGCAGTACTTC. It encodes CASSLYGGVTYEQYF.

V is TRBV6-1 and J is TRBJ1-1, with 8 nucleotides matching TRBD1. V dropped 7 bases and J dropped 6; count of bases not matched to a gene: 10. The CDR3 covers 14 residues. CDR1 MNHNS and CDR2 SASEGT come from the germline V gene. The CDR3 is CASTWTGLGSEAFF. DNA of the CDR3: TGTGCCAGCACCTGGACAGGGCTGGGGTCTGAAGCTTTCTTT.

CDR3 sequence reads: CASSEDSEQYF. CDR3 nucleotides: TGTGCCAGCAGTGAAGATTCCGAGCAGTACTTC. The rearrangement joins TRBV2 to TRBJ2-7, with no clear D. CDR3 length equals 11 residues. CDR1 SNHLY and CDR2 FYNNEI come from the germline V gene. Trimming cost V 1 base and J 6 bases, with 4 bases left between them.

This clone was found once. The CDR3 nucleotides are TGCGCCAGCAGCCAAGATGGGACGGTACGGACCTACGAGCAGTACTTC. The encoded protein is CASSQDGTVRTYEQYF. This chain uses TRBV4-3 with TRBJ2-7; D is possibly TRBD1 or TRBD2 (5 bases each). The CDR3 sequence is 16 residues long. V shed 0 bases and J shed 2 bases, with 14 bases lying between them. Germline CDR1 reads LGHNA; CDR2 reads YSLEER.

As regards this clone: A junction boundary mismatches the germline segment, possibly from a read error. The chain has TRBV6-5 and TRBJ1-4; D is ambiguous. Germline CDR1 and CDR2: MNHEY and SVGAGI. This CDR3 is 13 amino acids long. The CDR3 DNA sequence: TGTGCCAGCACCTCGCTTGGCGGCCACGAGACTCATTTT. Residues: CASTSLGGHETHF.

The V and J genes are TRBV5-1 and TRBJ2-7, with TRBD1 identical over 12 bases. This CDR3 is 14 amino acids long. Trimming cost V 6 bases and J 6 bases; bases outside gene matches: 7. Looked up from germline, CDR1 is SGHRS and CDR2 is YFSETQ. CDR3 amino acids: CASTYGTGGGEQYF. CDR3 nucleotides: TGCGCCAGCACGTACGGGACAGGGGGCGGCGAGCAGTACTTC.

CDR3 in amino acids: CAWGLQGRNTEAFF. The CDR3 DNA reads as TGTGCCTGGGGATTACAGGGGAGAAACACTGAAGCTTTCTTT. This chain connects TRBV30 to TRBJ1-1, with 7 nucleotides matching TRBD1. This CDR3 contains 14 residues. Germline trimming cut 5 bases from V and 2 bases from J; bases unmatched to any gene: 8. From germline, CDR1 is GTSNPN and CDR2 SVGIG (reference sequence).

This chain connects TRBV27 to TRBJ2-7, with 8 bases aligning to TRBD1. CDR3 size: 15 residues. Germline trimming cut 2 bases from V and 4 bases from J; bases unmatched to any gene: 7. CDR1 and CDR2 from the germline V gene are MNHEY and SMNVEV (reference sequence). As DNA, the CDR3 is TGTGCCAGCAGTTTACAGGCAGGGGGCGGGTACGAGCAGTACTTC. It encodes CASSLQAGGGYEQYF.

This chain joins TRBV5-5 and TRBJ1-4; TRBD1 aligns across 7 bases. The trim removed 5 bases at V and 6 bases at J, leaving 13 bases unmatched. The CDR3 is 16 amino acids. Germline V gene lookup returns CDR1 SGHKS and CDR2 YYEKEE (reference sequence). CDR3 nucleotide sequence: TGTGCCAGCAGTCCGGACGGGGCAGGGGGTGATGAAAAACTGTTTTTT. It translates to CASSPDGAGGDEKLFF.

The chain has TRBV7-6 and TRBJ2-3; no clear D. CDR3 length: 12 residues. V dropped 4 bases and J dropped 6 bases, with 8 bases sitting between them. Germline V CDR1 and CDR2: SGHVS, FNYEAQ. CDR3 sequence: CASSYGRDTQYF. The CDR3 coding sequence is TGTGCCAGCAGCTATGGCAGGGATACGCAGTATTTT.